The present T cell receptor beta chain was sequenced within a study of CD8+CD57+ T cells in acquired aplastic anemia. Study summary: The study obtained an average of around 2.9 ug of DNA from sorted CD4+ and CD8+ cells.

In its sample, this clonotype was seen many times. Its target is not known. Study-wide points: CD8+ Simpson's diversity did not differ significantly between patients and controls.

J lost 2 bases, V lost 2 bases, and 4 bases had no gene match. Germline CDR1 and CDR2: SGHTA and FQGNSA. The length of the CDR3 is 15 residues. According to the study, genomic DNA was the template for TCR beta VDJ and CDR3 profiling. TCRdb called the reads again in MiXCR, with one record for every CDR3 protein. The repertoire has hundreds of thousands of distinct CDR3 sequences, around 30% of them found once; the top ten carry under 0.95%. Patients selected for sequencing had displayed CD8+CD57+ cell expansion by flow cytometry. The cohort consisted entirely of patients having severe acquired aplastic anemia.

The V gene is TRBV7-2, the J gene TRBJ2-7; 9 bases are a match to TRBD1. Sequenced material: sorted CD4+, CD8+, or CD8+CD57+ T cells (not recorded which) from PBMCs. The source of this sequence is a human donor with aplastic anemia. DNA of the CDR3: TGTGCCAGCAGCTTACCGACAGGGGGTACCTACGAGCAGTACTTC. Its protein product is CASSLPTGGTYEQYF. Full variable domain (outside the CDR3, taken from reference TRBV7-2 and TRBJ2-7): GAGVSQSPSNKVTEKGKDVELRCDPISGHTALYWYRQSLGQGLEFLIYFQGNSAPDKSGLPSDRFSAERTGGSVSTLTIQRTQQEDSAVYLCASSLPTGGTYEQYFGPGTRLTVT.